What follows are 17 T cell receptor beta chains derived from one specimen sequenced in a study of T-cell reconstitution after alpha-beta-depleted transplantation in children. The TCRbeta library incorporated unique molecular identifiers. TCRdb independently ran MiXCR on the PCR reads; one entry per CDR3 protein. The sample includes around 400,000 distinct CDR3 sequences, 11% seen only once; the top ten take about 5%. This specimen was PBMCs from the stem cell graft donor, taken from the stem cell graft. The receptors were sampled from a human donor who donated a stem cell graft to a child with acute myeloid leukemia.

This clonotype occurred many times. This rearrangement joins TRBV10-3 to TRBJ2-5; D gene ambiguous. The CDR3 sequence is 12 residues long. The V and J ends lost 7 bases and 5 bases respectively, with 11 bases between them. The V gene's germline CDR1 is ENHRY and CDR2 SYGVKD. The CDR3: CAIKSQEETQYF. The CDR3 nucleotides are TGTGCCATCAAATCCCAGGAGGAGACCCAGTACTTC.

This clonotype was counted at least ten times. The chain carries TRBV20-1 and TRBJ2-3; 10 nucleotides line up with TRBD2. V lost 0 bases, J lost 6 bases, and 9 bases stayed unmatched. Germline V gene data show CDR1 as DFQATT and CDR2 as SNEGSKA (reference sequence). The CDR3 length is 16 residues. The CDR3 DNA is TGCAGTGCTAGAGATGTTCTAGCGGGAGTGGGTGATACGCAGTATTTT. It specifies CSARDVLAGVGDTQYF.

A few counts support this clonotype. This chain connects TRBV4-1 to TRBJ1-5; 8 bases agree with TRBD1. This CDR3 spans 17 amino acids. From germline, CDR1 is MGHRA and CDR2 YSYEKL. V was clipped by 2 bases and J by 4 bases; unmatched bases: 10. For the CDR3, the DNA is TGCGCCAGCAGCCAACTTCCACTGGGACAGGCAAATCAGCCCCAGCATTTT. Translating gives CASSQLPLGQANQPQHF.

This clonotype was seen repeatedly, ten times or more. This chain links TRBV4-1 with TRBJ2-1, with 11 positions matching TRBD2. The V gene's germline CDR1 is MGHRA and CDR2 YSYEKL. J was trimmed by 4 bases and V by 3 bases; bases with no gene match: 8. The CDR3 contains 17 residues. CDR3: CASSQPTSGSSYNEQFF. In DNA form, the CDR3 reads TGCGCCAGCAGCCAGCCTACTAGCGGGAGTAGTTACAATGAGCAGTTCTTC.

The chain employs TRBV11-2 and TRBJ2-5; 9 bases agree with TRBD1. With V trimmed by 5 bases and J by 4 bases, 11 bases remained unmatched. Germline values: CDR1 SGHAT, CDR2 FQNNGV. The CDR3 consists of 16 residues. The CDR3 protein is CASSRTGQGRRETQYF. DNA of the CDR3: TGTGCCAGCAGCCGAACGGGACAGGGAAGGAGAGAGACCCAGTACTTC.

Written as DNA, the CDR3 is TGTGCCAGCAGTTTAGGCTCAGGGCGAAGATCCGGGGAGCTGTTTTTT. Its translation: CASSLGSGRRSGELFF. The rearrangement uses TRBV27 and TRBJ2-2, with a weak D call TRBD1 (5 bases). CDR3 length: 16 residues. The germline V gene has CDR1 MNHEY and CDR2 SMNVEV (reference sequence). Trimming shortened V by 2 bases and J by 6 bases, and 16 bases separated the two germline ends.

This clonotype was seen at least ten times. The rearrangement uses TRBV7-2 and TRBJ2-5; 8 bases map to TRBD2. The CDR3 runs 15 residues. V lost 4 bases, J lost 0 bases, and 4 bases stayed unmatched. Germline V CDR1 and CDR2: SGHTA, FQGNSA. CDR3 coding DNA: TGTGCCAGCAGCTCCAGCGGGGGTTACCAAGAGACCCAGTACTTC. It is translated as CASSSSGGYQETQYF. The whole variable domain, filled in from reference TRBV7-2 and TRBJ2-5, reads GAGVSQSPSNKVTEKGKDVELRCDPISGHTALYWYRQSLGQGLEFLIYFQGNSAPDKSGLPSDRFSAERTGGSVSTLTIQRTQQEDSAVYLCASSSSGGYQETQYFGPGTRLLVL.

This clonotype was recorded at least ten times. The chain's CDR3 is CSARDSGGGRTDTQYF. DNA for the CDR3: TGCAGTGCTAGGGATAGCGGGGGGGGACGCACAGATACGCAGTATTTT. The rearrangement uses TRBV20-1 and TRBJ2-3; 11 bases fit TRBD2. The V gene end was trimmed by 3 bases and the J gene end by 1 base; junction bases not matched to a gene: 6. The length of the CDR3 is 16 residues. Germline V lookup: CDR1 DFQATT, CDR2 SNEGSKA (reference sequence).

The chain is built from TRBV5-1 and TRBJ2-7; D unclear. Germline V gives CDR1 SGHRS, CDR2 YFSETQ. Trimming pared 2 bases from V and 7 bases from J, leaving 16 bases between. The CDR3 runs 14 residues. The CDR3 region is CASSFVDPLAEQYF. CDR3 DNA sequence: TGCGCCAGCAGCTTCGTTGACCCGTTGGCGGAGCAGTACTTC.

The table lists this clonotype with a few counts. CDR3 coding DNA: TGCGCCAGCAGCTTTGCTGCTAGCGGGAGGCTCCGCACAGATACGCAGTATTTT. Translation gives CASSFAASGRLRTDTQYF. The chain has TRBV5-1 and TRBJ2-3; 11 bases line up with TRBD2. The CDR3 has 18 amino acids. The germline gives CDR1 SGHRS, CDR2 YFSETQ. J lost 1 base, V lost 2 bases, and 9 bases had no gene match.

The chain is built from TRBV4-1 and TRBJ2-3; D is unclear. This CDR3 has 17 amino acids. Germline V lookup: CDR1 MGHRA, CDR2 YSYEKL. V dropped 0 bases and J dropped 5 bases, with 18 bases sitting between them. The CDR3 region has the DNA TGCGCCAGCAGCCAAGATCCTCCGGCGGCTCGAGAAGATACGCAGTATTTT. It encodes CASSQDPPAAREDTQYF.

This clonotype was seen a few times. J is TRBJ2-1 and V is TRBV20-1; TRBD2 might be the D (6 bases). The germline gives CDR1 DFQATT, CDR2 SNEGSKA (reference sequence). There are 11 residues in the CDR3. The V end was cut by 0 bases, the J end by 15 bases, with 12 bases between. The CDR3 nucleotides read TGCAGTGCTAGAGATCGGGGGATCTGGTTCTTC. Its protein product is CSARDRGIWFF.

The rearrangement uses TRBV10-3 and TRBJ2-2, with D possibly matching TRBD2 (6 bases). Germline V gene sequence: CDR1 ENHRY, CDR2 SYGVKD. The CDR3 spans 14 residues. Trimming stripped 6 bases from V and 4 bases from J, with 12 bases between. The CDR3 here is CAIRTEGATGELFF. The DNA of the CDR3 is TGTGCCATCAGGACGGAGGGAGCCACCGGGGAGCTGTTTTTT.

The chain couples TRBV6-5 to TRBJ2-1; D gene unclear. V was shortened by 6 bases and J by 4 bases, with 7 bases between the two germline ends. Germline V gives CDR1 MNHEY, CDR2 SVGAGI. This CDR3 has 12 amino acids. DNA for the CDR3: TGTGCCAGCAGACATTCATACAATGAGCAGTTCTTC. Amino acid sequence: CASRHSYNEQFF.

This clonotype has at least ten counts. The rearrangement links TRBV20-1 to TRBJ1-2; D gene ambiguous. This CDR3 is 12 amino acids long. Trimming removed 0 bases from V and 3 bases from J, with 5 bases in between. Germline lookup yields CDR1 DFQATT and CDR2 SNEGSKA (reference sequence). The DNA for the CDR3 is TGCAGTGCTAGAGAATCCCACTATGGCTACACCTTC. Translated, it gives CSARESHYGYTF.

This clonotype showed up just a few times. The CDR3 reads CSANPAGDHQPQHF. CDR3 nucleotides: TGCAGTGCTAATCCCGCGGGGGACCATCAGCCCCAGCATTTT. The chain uses TRBV20-1 and TRBJ1-5, with D perhaps TRBD1 (5 bases). V was trimmed by 4 bases and J by 5 bases, leaving 15 bases between them. The CDR3 sequence is 14 residues long. In germline, CDR1 is DFQATT, CDR2 SNEGSKA (reference sequence).

This clonotype has a handful of counts. The V and J genes are TRBV4-2 and TRBJ2-3; D gene unclear. Trimming took off 4 bases at V and 1 base at J, with 21 bases between the two ends. Per germline, CDR1 LGHNA and CDR2 YNFKEQ. This CDR3 contains 18 residues. In DNA, the CDR3 is TGTGCCAGCAGCCCACGGGTCACACAGTCATCTCGCACAGATACGCAGTATTTT. Translated: CASSPRVTQSSRTDTQYF.